The 8 T cell receptor beta chains below were found in one sample sequenced in a study of blood T cell repertoires in COVID-19. Generated by immunoSEQ multiplex PCR, the TCRdb table keeps only in-frame clones and is missing some. Found here are approximately 350,000 clones, 89% of them singletons; the top ten hold 1% to 1.5%. Sample: peripheral blood. The source of these receptors is a man in his forties with acute or convalescent COVID-19.

This clone showed up just once. The chain combines TRBV6-6 with TRBJ2-1; 12 bases are shared with TRBD1. The junction had 5 bases not matched to a gene; V was cut back by 2 bases and J by 9 bases. Germline CDR1 reads MNHNY; CDR2 reads SVGAGI (reference sequence). The CDR3 runs to 15 residues. CDR3 in amino acids: CASSYPGQGALEQFF. The CDR3 nucleotides are TGTGCCAGCAGTTACCCGGGACAGGGGGCACTTGAGCAGTTCTTC.

This chain uses TRBV10-1 with TRBJ1-2, with D perhaps TRBD1 (5 bases). Germline V gene lookup returns CDR1 WNHNN and CDR2 SYGVQD (reference sequence). V dropped 6 bases and J dropped 2 bases, with 13 bases sitting between them. The CDR3 covers 14 residues. CDR3 sequence: CASRVIQANYGYTF. In nucleotides, the CDR3 is TGCGCCAGCAGGGTCATACAGGCGAACTATGGCTACACCTTC.

A remark on this clone: Other DNA sequences in the same sample also yield this CDR3. The chain has TRBV28 and TRBJ2-3; D gene unclear. Trimming cost V 4 bases and J 2 bases, with 4 bases left between them. This CDR3 has 12 amino acids. CDR1 MDHEN and CDR2 SYDVKM come from the germline V gene. Here the CDR3 reads CASSSLTDTQYF. CDR3 DNA sequence: TGTGCCAGCAGTTCCCTCACAGATACGCAGTATTTT.

This clone was found once. Sequence at one end of the junction differs from germline and may be a read error. V and J are TRBV29-1 and TRBJ1-1; tentatively, D is TRBD1 (5 bases). The CDR3 is 11 residues long. The germline gives CDR1 SQVTM, CDR2 ANQGSEA. CDR3 sequence reads: CSVEVTGEGFF. CDR3 in DNA: TGCAGCGTTGAAGTCACAGGCGAAGGTTTCTTT. Together with reference TRBV29-1 and TRBJ1-1, the CDR3 gives the full variable domain: SAVISQKPSRDICQRGTSLTIQCQVDSQVTMMFWYRQQPGQSLTLIATANQGSEATYESGFVIDKFPISRPNLTFSTLTVSNMSPEDSSIYLCSVEVTGEGFFGQGTRLTVV.

This clone was observed a single time. The rearrangement links TRBV6-6 to TRBJ1-3, with D perhaps TRBD1 (6 bases). CDR1 MNHNY and CDR2 SVGAGI come from the germline V gene (reference sequence). The CDR3 is made up of 15 amino acids. Trimming stripped 5 bases from V and 4 bases from J, with 15 bases between. The CDR3 here is CASSPLQGMGNTIYF. Here the CDR3 DNA reads TGTGCCAGCAGTCCCCTACAGGGTATGGGAAACACCATATATTTT.

The chain has TRBV7-9 and TRBJ2-3; TRBD2 is a possible D gene (6 bases). V was pared by 1 base and J by 2 bases, with 10 bases between. Looked up from germline, CDR1 is SEHNR and CDR2 is FQNEAQ (reference sequence). The CDR3 consists of 15 residues. The CDR3 sequence: CASSLGGRITDTQYF. CDR3 in DNA: TGTGCCAGCAGCTTAGGTGGGAGGATCACAGATACGCAGTATTTT.

The chain couples TRBV30 to TRBJ1-1; D uncertain. Trimming took 1 base from V and 8 from J, leaving 11 bases between them. CDR1 and CDR2 (germline): GTSNPN, SVGIG (reference sequence). The CDR3 runs to 12 residues. In DNA, the CDR3 is TGTGCCTGGAGTGCGACACCGGGAGAAGCTTTCTTT. It codes for CAWSATPGEAFF.

V is TRBV10-2 and J is TRBJ2-1; D perhaps matches TRBD2 (9 bases). CDR3 length: 13 residues. Germline loops: CDR1 WSHSY, CDR2 SAAADI. V was shortened by 8 bases and J by 7 bases, with 15 bases between the two germline ends. As DNA, the CDR3 is TGCGCCAGCCAGGGGGCGGGGGGGAATGAGCAGTTCTTC. This translates into CASQGAGGNEQFF.